This T cell receptor beta chain was sequenced in a study of cytomegalovirus exposure and HLA in healthy donors. Vbeta (60) and Jbeta (13) primers were used in the PCR. Generated by immunoSEQ multiplex PCR, the TCRdb table keeps only in-frame clones and is missing some. The data hold 150,000 or so clones, with 60% to 80% observed a single time. Regarding the study as a whole: Rates of TCR association differed by HLA locus in a later analysis, with DRB1 highest and HLA-C lowest. The study had only CMV serostatus as immune exposure information. The study labeled 150 or so TCR beta chains cytomegalovirus-associated. Accounts indicate the classifier identified cytomegalovirus status with strong specificity and sensitivity.

The sample holds one count of this clone. Its target is not known. This TCR came from a male donor in good health and CMV-seronegative. The sample comprised PBMCs.

The CDR3 DNA is TGTGCCAGCAGCATACAGGGAAACATTCAGTACTTC. Protein sequence: CASSIQGNIQYF. The rearrangement joins TRBV28 to TRBJ2-4; tentative D call: TRBD1 (6 bases). Germline loops: CDR1 MDHEN, CDR2 SYDVKM. The CDR3 totals 12 residues. V lost 6 bases and J lost 6, with 9 bases in between.